This T cell receptor beta chain stems from a study of blood T cell repertoires in COVID-19. Across the study: From the United States, Italy and Spain came samples of acute and convalescent COVID-19. PBMCs, B-cell-depleted T cells, or T cells provided the cDNA or gDNA that made up the material.

Only in-frame clones appear in the TCRdb table, and some are missing; sequencing was by immunoSEQ multiplex PCR. The sample records around 60,000 clones, roughly four fifths being singletons. Germline assignment: CDR1 ENHRY and CDR2 SYGVKD. The CDR3 extends over 14 amino acids. Germline trimming cut 6 bases from V and 7 bases from J; bases unmatched to any gene: 7. The chain recombines TRBV10-3 with TRBJ1-4, with 8 bases lining up with TRBD1. This clonotype was obtained from a woman of 80 years or more with acute or convalescent COVID-19. Sequenced: peripheral blood. The CDR3 is CAISGPGGGEKLFF. The CDR3, as DNA: TGTGCCATCAGCGGACCAGGGGGCGGTGAAAAACTGTTTTTT.